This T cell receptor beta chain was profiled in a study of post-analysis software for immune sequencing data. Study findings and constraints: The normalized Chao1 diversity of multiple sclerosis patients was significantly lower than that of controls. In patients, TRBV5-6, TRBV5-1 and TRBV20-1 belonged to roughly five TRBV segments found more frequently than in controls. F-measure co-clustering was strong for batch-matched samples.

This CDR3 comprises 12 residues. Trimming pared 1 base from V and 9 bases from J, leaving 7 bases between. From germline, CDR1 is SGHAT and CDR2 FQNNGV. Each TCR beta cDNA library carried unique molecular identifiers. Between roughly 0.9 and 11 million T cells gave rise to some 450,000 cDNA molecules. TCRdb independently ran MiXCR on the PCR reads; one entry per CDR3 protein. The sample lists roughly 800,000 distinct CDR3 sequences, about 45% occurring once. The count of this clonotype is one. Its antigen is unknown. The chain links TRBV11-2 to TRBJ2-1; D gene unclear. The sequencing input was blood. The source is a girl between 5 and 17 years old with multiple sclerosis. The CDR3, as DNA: TGTGCCAGCAGCTTAGTTGCCTGTGAGCAGTTCTTC. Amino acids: CASSLVACEQFF.